One and the same sample provided the 24 T cell receptor beta chains below, sequenced in a study of blood T cell repertoires in COVID-19. Generated by immunoSEQ multiplex PCR, the TCRdb table keeps only in-frame clones and is missing some. The sample lists 200,000 to 250,000 clones; around 90% were seen once. The sequenced sample consisted of PBMCs or T cells enriched from blood (not recorded which). Receptor source: a woman aged 25 to 39 who had been exposed to COVID-19.

The V call is TRBV28, the J call TRBJ1-4, with a possible D match to TRBD1 (5 bases). Trimming cost V 6 bases and J 3 bases, with 14 bases left between them. This CDR3 is built from 15 residues. Germline CDR1 and CDR2: MDHEN and SYDVKM. The CDR3 sequence is CASSPLGGANEKLFF. For the CDR3, the DNA is TGTGCCAGCAGCCCCCTCGGGGGGGCTAATGAAAAACTGTTTTTT.

The genes are TRBV19 and TRBJ1-3; D uncertain. The V end lost 3 bases, the J end lost 4 bases, and 4 bases lay between the germline ends. CDR3 size: 12 residues. Germline V gives CDR1 LNHDA, CDR2 SQIVND (reference sequence). Here the CDR3 DNA reads TGTGCCAGTAGTATCCAAGGAAACACCATATATTTT. It yields the protein CASSIQGNTIYF. The full variable domain, rest sourced from reference TRBV19 and TRBJ1-3, is DGGITQSPKYLFRKEGQNVTLSCEQNLNHDAMYWYRQDPGQGLRLIYYSQIVNDFQKGDIAEGYSVSREKKESFPLTVTSAQKNPTAFYLCASSIQGNTIYFGEGSWLTVV.

The gene calls are TRBV9 and TRBJ2-1, with 7 bases lining up with TRBD1. CDR1 SGDLS and CDR2 YYNGEE come from the germline V gene. The CDR3 spans 14 residues. Trimming removed 0 bases from V and 8 bases from J; junction bases left unmatched: 5. The CDR3: CASSVEGQGDEQFF. DNA for the CDR3: TGTGCCAGCAGCGTAGAAGGGCAGGGGGATGAGCAGTTCTTC.

The gene calls are TRBV5-1 and TRBJ2-5; 11 positions agree with TRBD2. Germline trimming cut 4 bases from V and 4 bases from J; bases unmatched to any gene: 9. The CDR3 consists of 16 residues. Germline V gene lookup returns CDR1 SGHRS and CDR2 YFSETQ. CDR3 protein: CASSPLAGGPGETQYF. CDR3 DNA sequence: TGCGCCAGCAGCCCATTAGCGGGAGGGCCAGGAGAGACCCAGTACTTC.

V is TRBV15 and J is TRBJ2-7; 10 nucleotides agree with TRBD1. The ends lost 5 bases at V and 3 bases at J; junction bases unmatched: 4. The germline CDR1 and CDR2 sequences are LNHNV and YYDKDF (reference sequence). This CDR3 is 14 amino acids long. CDR3 amino acids: CATSEGQGLYEQYF. The CDR3 coding sequence is TGTGCCACCAGCGAGGGACAGGGGCTCTACGAGCAGTACTTC.

This clone has just one count. The chain employs TRBV5-1 and TRBJ2-7, with TRBD1 as a possible D gene (5 bases). The CDR3 extends over 16 amino acids. Trimming took off 1 base at V and 4 bases at J, with 18 bases between the two ends. Per the germline V gene, CDR1 is SGHRS and CDR2 is YFSETQ. CDR3 in amino acids: CASSLTLGAGRYEQYF. For the CDR3, the DNA is TGCGCCAGCAGCTTGACCCTTGGGGCAGGGCGGTACGAGCAGTACTTC.

The chain employs TRBV30 and TRBJ2-1; 11 bases align to TRBD2. The CDR3 is 14 amino acids. From germline, CDR1 is GTSNPN and CDR2 SVGIG (reference sequence). V was clipped by 4 bases and J by 6 bases; unmatched bases: 5. The CDR3: CAWISGRAGNEQFF. As DNA, the CDR3 is TGTGCCTGGATTAGCGGGAGGGCCGGCAATGAGCAGTTCTTC. Variable domain in full (rest from reference TRBV30 and TRBJ2-1): SQTIHQWPATLVQPVGSPLSLECTVEGTSNPNLYWYRQAAGRGLQLLFYSVGIGQISSEVPQNLSASRPQDRQFILSSKKLLLSDSGFYLCAWISGRAGNEQFFGPGTRLTVL.

The J gene is TRBJ2-5, the V gene TRBV10-1, with TRBD2 matching over 8 bases. The CDR3 has 16 residues. V shed 6 bases, J shed 4 bases, and the junction held 13 bases outside the gene matches. Germline V gene lookup returns CDR1 WNHNN and CDR2 SYGVQD (reference sequence). Here the CDR3 reads CASSPGGVGRGETQYF. CDR3 bases: TGCGCCAGCAGCCCCGGGGGAGTCGGGAGGGGAGAGACCCAGTACTTC.

The genes are TRBV5-7 and TRBJ2-7, with TRBD1 identical over 7 bases. TRBV5-7 has ORF status, its function being uncertain. The CDR3 is 15 residues long. The V segment lost 0 bases and the J segment 1 base; nucleotides outside the gene matches: 4. This CDR3 is CASSLEVGQSYEQYF. The CDR3 coding sequence is TGTGCCAGCAGCTTGGAAGTGGGACAGTCCTACGAGCAGTACTTC.

The chain uses TRBV11-2 and TRBJ1-6; TRBD1 agrees at 9 bases. The CDR3 runs to 17 residues. Trimming at V came to 0 bases and at J to 7 bases, leaving 7 bases not matched to a gene. Germline CDR1 SGHAT, CDR2 FQNNGV. In DNA form, the CDR3 reads TGTGCCAGCAGCTTAGATTTCTGGGGACAGGGAAATTCACCCCTCCACTTT. This codes for CASSLDFWGQGNSPLHF.

The CDR3: CASSLTQGTGGFAEAFF. The CDR3 nucleotides are TGCGCCAGCAGCTTGACCCAAGGGACAGGGGGCTTCGCTGAAGCTTTCTTT. The chain employs TRBV5-1 and TRBJ1-1, with TRBD1 matching over 12 bases. There are 17 residues in the CDR3. The germline gives CDR1 SGHRS, CDR2 YFSETQ. J gave up 6 bases and V 1 base, and 10 bases lay outside the gene matches.

CDR3 sequence (DNA): TGTGCCAGCTCCCTACTCCAGGCCGAACCCTCTGGAAACACCATATATTTT. Its protein product is CASSLLQAEPSGNTIYF. The chain employs TRBV18 and TRBJ1-3; the D is unclear. The germline gives CDR1 KGHSH, CDR2 LQKENI. The CDR3 is 17 amino acids. Trimming took 6 bases from V and 0 from J, leaving 18 bases between them. Together with reference TRBV18 and TRBJ1-3, the CDR3 gives the full variable domain: NAGVMQNPRHLVRRRGQEARLRCSPMKGHSHVYWYRQLPEEGLKFMVYLQKENIIDESGMPKERFSAEFPKEGPSILRIQQVVRGDSAAYFCASSLLQAEPSGNTIYFGEGSWLTVV.

The V call is TRBV12-3 or TRBV12-4, the J call TRBJ1-2; D gene ambiguous. This CDR3 spans 12 amino acids. V lost 8 bases and J 3 bases, leaving 10 bases between the germline ends. The CDR3 nucleotides read TGTGCCAGCGCCTTGGAGTACTATGGCTACACCTTC. Its protein is CASALEYYGYTF.

The V call is TRBV5-4, the J call TRBJ1-4; 8 bases agree with TRBD1. The trim removed 0 bases at V and 5 bases at J, leaving 9 bases unmatched. The CDR3 runs to 17 residues. Germline loops: CDR1 SGHNT, CDR2 YYREEE (reference sequence). For the CDR3, the DNA is TGTGCCAGCAGCTTGGCCCCTGGGACAGGCCGAAATGAAAAACTGTTTTTT. This gives the protein CASSLAPGTGRNEKLFF.

This clone showed up just once. This chain joins TRBV6-1 and TRBJ1-3; 7 nucleotides match TRBD1. V lost 3 bases to trimming and J lost 6 bases; unmatched junction nucleotides: 5. Germline CDR1 MNHNS, CDR2 SASEGT. This CDR3 is built from 14 residues. DNA for the CDR3: TGTGCCAGCAGTGAGAACAGGGGAGCAAACACCATATATTTT. Its protein product is CASSENRGANTIYF.

The chain joins TRBV28 to TRBJ2-3, with TRBD2 matching over 8 bases. The CDR3 length is 13 residues. The junction had 11 bases not matched to a gene; V was cut back by 4 bases and J by 14 bases. Germline assignment: CDR1 MDHEN and CDR2 SYDVKM. CDR3 amino acids: CASSSSLAGTGYF. The DNA of the CDR3 is TGTGCCAGCAGTTCCTCCTTAGCGGGAACGGGGTATTTT.

The chain carries TRBV2 and TRBJ1-6, with 7 bases that match TRBD1. Trimming cost V 7 bases and J 7 bases; bases outside gene matches: 7. The germline V gene encodes CDR1 SNHLY and CDR2 FYNNEI. The CDR3 is made up of 14 amino acids. CDR3 protein: CASIGGVRNSPLHF. Here the CDR3 DNA reads TGTGCCAGCATAGGGGGCGTACGGAATTCACCCCTCCACTTT.

This rearrangement joins TRBV4-1 to TRBJ2-7; 9 nucleotides match TRBD1. The CDR3 has 19 residues. CDR1 and CDR2 from the germline V gene are MGHRA and YSYEKL. Trimming took 2 bases from V and 6 from J; bases not matched to a gene: 20. The CDR3: CASSQLKLERTGALGEQYF. As DNA, the CDR3 is TGCGCCAGCAGCCAACTAAAACTAGAAAGGACAGGGGCCTTGGGCGAGCAGTACTTC.

The chain carries TRBV28 and TRBJ2-1; D not certain. V shed 0 bases and J shed 0 bases, with 9 bases lying between them. This CDR3 has 16 amino acids. The germline gives CDR1 MDHEN, CDR2 SYDVKM. The CDR3 nucleotides read TGTGCCAGCAGTTTATGGGGCCTAACCTCCTACAATGAGCAGTTCTTC. This gives the protein CASSLWGLTSYNEQFF.

This chain links TRBV6-5 with TRBJ1-2; perhaps TRBD1 as D (5 bases). Trimming took 5 bases from V and 2 from J, leaving 15 bases between them. The germline V gene has CDR1 MNHEY and CDR2 SVGAGI. This CDR3 region has 15 residues. CDR3 residues: CASSQQETGNYGYTF. The DNA of the CDR3 is TGTGCCAGCAGTCAACAAGAAACAGGAAACTATGGCTACACCTTC.

The J gene is TRBJ2-2, the V gene TRBV19, with no clear D. The germline V gene encodes CDR1 LNHDA and CDR2 SQIVND (reference sequence). V lost 8 bases and J 3 bases, leaving 10 bases between the germline ends. The CDR3 runs to 13 residues. The CDR3 here is CASLPQDTGELFF. CDR3 coding DNA: TGTGCCAGTCTACCTCAGGACACCGGGGAGCTGTTTTTT.

The CDR3 sequence is CASSSIGQRYGYTF. The CDR3 region has the DNA TGTGCCAGCAGTTCGATCGGACAGAGATATGGCTACACCTTC. V and J are TRBV6-5 and TRBJ1-2; weak D call: TRBD1 (6 bases). The CDR3 runs 14 residues. V lost 4 bases to trimming and J lost 5 bases, with 14 bases between them. Looked up from germline, CDR1 is MNHEY and CDR2 is SVGAGI.

The rearrangement links TRBV7-3 to TRBJ2-1; TRBD2 is a possible D gene (5 bases). The germline CDR1 and CDR2 sequences are SGHTA and FQGTGA. V was cut by 1 base and J by 0 bases, with 10 bases left in between. The CDR3 has 16 residues. CDR3 loop: CASSLIPGSSYNEQFF. The CDR3 DNA is TGTGCCAGCAGCTTAATTCCGGGGAGCTCCTACAATGAGCAGTTCTTC.

This chain connects TRBV5-4 to TRBJ1-1, with 7 bases matching TRBD1. The V gene end was trimmed by 6 bases and the J gene end by 1 base; junction bases not matched to a gene: 9. The germline V gene encodes CDR1 SGHNT and CDR2 YYREEE (reference sequence). The CDR3 is 15 amino acids. As DNA, the CDR3 is TGTGCCAGCATACAAATTCACAGGGGGAACACTGAAGCTTTCTTT. Its protein product is CASIQIHRGNTEAFF.